Following are 18 T cell receptor beta chains from one sample sequenced in a study of technical replicates of blood from a few donors. Repertoires were generated with immunoSEQ multiplex PCR, while TCRdb's copy carries only in-frame clones and drops some. The sample holds over 65,000 clones; roughly 98% are singletons and the top ten take about 0.16%. The sample was T cells isolated from PBMCs. The source of these receptors is a human donor in good health.

J is TRBJ1-1 and V is TRBV14; D call uncertain. V lost 1 base and J lost 2, with 14 bases in between. There are 16 residues in the CDR3. Germline V CDR1 and CDR2: SGHDN, FVKESK. The DNA of the CDR3 is TGTGCCAGCAGCCAAGGGCGGGTGAAGGGCAACACTGAAGCTTTCTTT. Amino acids: CASSQGRVKGNTEAFF.

V and J are TRBV4-1 and TRBJ1-3; 8 positions agree with TRBD1. CDR1 is MGHRA, CDR2 YSYEKL, per germline. V shed 1 base, J shed 3 bases, and the junction held 11 bases outside the gene matches. This CDR3 has 18 amino acids. CDR3 in amino acids: CASSQVGQGGEGGNTIYF. The CDR3 nucleotides read TGCGCCAGCAGCCAAGTCGGACAGGGTGGTGAGGGTGGAAACACCATATATTTT.

This clone has a single count. The chain employs TRBV7-6 and TRBJ2-3; possibly TRBD1 for D (5 bases). The V and J ends lost 5 bases and 2 bases respectively, with 11 bases between them. Germline CDR1 SGHVS, CDR2 FNYEAQ. CDR3 length: 14 residues. CDR3 bases: TGTGCCAGCAGCCCCGAAGGGGTCACAGATACGCAGTATTTT. It encodes CASSPEGVTDTQYF.

The V gene is TRBV5-1, the J gene TRBJ2-7; 8 bases map to TRBD1. Losses at the gene ends were 0 bases for V and 7 bases for J; bases not matched to a gene: 12. This CDR3 region has 16 residues. Germline V gives CDR1 SGHRS, CDR2 YFSETQ. CDR3 sequence reads: CASSLVGRGLIGEQYF. The CDR3 DNA follows: TGCGCCAGCAGCTTGGTAGGCAGGGGGCTGATCGGGGAGCAGTACTTC. The variable domain in full, completed from reference TRBV5-1 and TRBJ2-7, reads KAGVTQTPRYLIKTRGQQVTLSCSPISGHRSVSWYQQTPGQGLQFLFEYFSETQRNKGNFPGRFSGRQFSNSRSEMNVSTLELGDSALYLCASSLVGRGLIGEQYFGPGTRLTVT.

V and J are TRBV12-5 and TRBJ2-2; 10 positions agree with TRBD1. CDR1 and CDR2 from the germline V gene are LGHNT and FRNRAP. J was trimmed by 4 bases and V by 2 bases; bases with no gene match: 10. The CDR3 contains 18 residues. CDR3 residues: CASGLYLTGGGGTGELFF. The CDR3, as DNA: TGTGCTAGTGGTTTGTACCTGACAGGGGGCGGGGGCACCGGGGAGCTGTTTTTT.

The chain combines TRBV10-3 with TRBJ1-4; D perhaps matches TRBD1 (5 bases). Germline CDR1 and CDR2: ENHRY and SYGVKD. The CDR3 length is 13 residues. V gave up 4 bases and J gave up 4 bases, with 7 bases separating them. CDR3 sequence reads: CAISGQFNEKLFF. The CDR3 nucleotides are TGTGCCATCAGTGGACAGTTTAATGAAAAACTGTTTTTT.

This chain joins TRBV6-5 and TRBJ2-7; D not certain. Looked up from germline, CDR1 is MNHEY and CDR2 is SVGAGI. The CDR3 has 14 residues. Trimming removed 2 bases from V and 4 bases from J, with 12 bases in between. The CDR3 region has the DNA TGTGCCAGCAGTTACCATCGGGTTAGGTACGAGCAGTACTTC. Translation: CASSYHRVRYEQYF.

The gene calls are TRBV28 and TRBJ2-7, with 11 bases matching TRBD2. The CDR3 spans 15 residues. The germline V gene encodes CDR1 MDHEN and CDR2 SYDVKM. Trimming at V came to 5 bases and at J to 2 bases, leaving 5 bases not matched to a gene. The CDR3: CASSPGTSGTYEQYF. In DNA, the CDR3 is TGTGCCAGCAGTCCAGGGACTAGCGGAACCTACGAGCAGTACTTC.

The chain's CDR3 is CAWIDRTNTGELFF. The CDR3 bases are TGTGCCTGGATTGACAGGACGAACACCGGGGAGCTGTTTTTT. This chain links TRBV30 with TRBJ2-2, with D possibly being TRBD1 (6 bases). The germline V and J ends were trimmed by 4 bases and 0 bases, with 9 bases remaining between them. The CDR3 length is 14 residues. CDR1 and CDR2 from the germline V gene are GTSNPN and SVGIG (reference sequence). The variable domain in full, with the rest retrieved from reference TRBV30 and TRBJ2-2, is SQTIHQWPATLVQPVGSPLSLECTVEGTSNPNLYWYRQAAGRGLQLLFYSVGIGQISSEVPQNLSASRPQDRQFILSSKKLLLSDSGFYLCAWIDRTNTGELFFGEGSRLTVL.

The chain couples TRBV6-5 to TRBJ2-2, with unresolved D. CDR1 is MNHEY and CDR2 is SVGAGI in the germline V gene. The CDR3 spans 12 residues. Trimming removed 5 bases from V and 6 bases from J, with 7 bases in between. The CDR3 loop is CASSPRAGELFF. The CDR3 bases are TGTGCCAGCAGTCCAAGAGCCGGGGAGCTGTTTTTT.

The chain combines TRBV6-1 with TRBJ1-2; 7 bases line up with TRBD1. V was pared by 6 bases and J by 8 bases, with 15 bases of the junction left unmatched. The length of the CDR3 is 15 residues. Germline CDR1 reads MNHNS; CDR2 reads SASEGT. This CDR3 reads CASSFTGASFWGYTF. As DNA, the CDR3 is TGTGCCAGCAGCTTTACAGGGGCCTCCTTCTGGGGCTACACCTTC.

The rearrangement uses TRBV18 and TRBJ1-1; TRBD1 aligns across 7 bases. The CDR3 consists of 13 residues. Germline assignment: CDR1 KGHSH and CDR2 LQKENI. V trimming: 8 bases; J trimming: 4 bases; junction bases outside the gene matches: 7. The DNA for the CDR3 is TGTGCCAGCACCCAGACAGGGACCACTGAAGCTTTCTTT. Translating gives CASTQTGTTEAFF. Using reference TRBV18 and TRBJ1-1 for the parts outside the CDR3, the full variable domain is NAGVMQNPRHLVRRRGQEARLRCSPMKGHSHVYWYRQLPEEGLKFMVYLQKENIIDESGMPKERFSAEFPKEGPSILRIQQVVRGDSAAYFCASTQTGTTEAFFGQGTRLTVV.

The CDR3 protein is CATRRDRVRATGELFF. CDR3 bases: TGTGCCACCCGCCGGGACAGGGTGAGGGCCACCGGGGAGCTGTTTTTT. The V call is TRBV9, the J call TRBJ2-2; 9 bases line up with TRBD1. The CDR3 loop spans 16 amino acids. With 9 bases clipped from V and 4 bases from J, the junction kept 13 bases outside the gene matches. Germline assignment: CDR1 SGDLS and CDR2 YYNGEE. Together with reference TRBV9 and TRBJ2-2, the CDR3 gives the full variable domain: DSGVTQTPKHLITATGQRVTLRCSPRSGDLSVYWYQQSLDQGLQFLIQYYNGEERAKGNILERFSAQQFPDLHSELNLSSLELGDSALYFCATRRDRVRATGELFFGEGSRLTVL.

This chain joins TRBV11-2 and TRBJ2-7, with D possibly TRBD2 on 5 matching bases. The CDR3 runs to 12 residues. Germline CDR1 is SGHAT and CDR2 is FQNNGV. Trimming removed 1 base at V and 6 bases at J, with 7 bases between. CDR3 protein: CASSLVAGEQYF. For the CDR3, the DNA is TGTGCCAGCAGCTTAGTGGCGGGCGAGCAGTACTTC. The full variable domain, completed using reference TRBV11-2 and TRBJ2-7, is EAGVAQSPRYKIIEKRQSVAFWCNPISGHATLYWYQQILGQGPKLLIQFQNNGVVDDSQLPKDRFSAERLKGVDSTLKIQPAKLEDSAVYLCASSLVAGEQYFGPGTRLTVT.

The chain has TRBV6-5 and TRBJ1-6; TRBD1 matches 8 bases. The CDR3 spans 14 residues. Trimming took 5 bases from V and 3 from J; bases not matched to a gene: 0. Germline V CDR1 and CDR2: MNHEY, SVGAGI. In DNA, the CDR3 is TGTGCCAGCAGTGACAGGGGCTATAATTCACCCCTCCACTTT. This sequence encodes CASSDRGYNSPLHF.

V gene TRBV5-1 combines with J gene TRBJ1-1; D is undetermined. V was pared by 2 bases and J by 1 base, with 12 bases between. The CDR3 extends over 15 amino acids. Germline V gene data show CDR1 as SGHRS and CDR2 as YFSETQ. The CDR3 is CASSLKGGRNTEAFF. For the CDR3, the DNA is TGCGCCAGCAGCTTAAAGGGAGGGCGGAACACTGAAGCTTTCTTT. Full variable domain (rest looked up from reference TRBV5-1 and TRBJ1-1): KAGVTQTPRYLIKTRGQQVTLSCSPISGHRSVSWYQQTPGQGLQFLFEYFSETQRNKGNFPGRFSGRQFSNSRSEMNVSTLELGDSALYLCASSLKGGRNTEAFFGQGTRLTVV.

The J gene is TRBJ1-1, the V gene TRBV30; D remains ambiguous. Looked up from germline, CDR1 is GTSNPN and CDR2 is SVGIG (reference sequence). The CDR3 totals 11 residues. V was trimmed by 8 bases and J by 1 base, leaving 8 bases between them. The CDR3 DNA is TGTGCCGGCGGAGAGAACACTGAAGCTTTCTTT. Residues: CAGGENTEAFF.

This clone was seen just once. The rearrangement links TRBV9 to TRBJ2-1; no definite D call. The CDR3 consists of 14 residues. CDR1 is SGDLS and CDR2 is YYNGEE in the germline V gene. Trimming shortened V by 0 bases and J by 10 bases, and 14 bases separated the two germline ends. CDR3 sequence (DNA): TGTGCCAGCAGCGTAGGCCGTAACTCGTGGGAGCAGTTCTTC. Its protein product is CASSVGRNSWEQFF.